This T cell receptor (beta chain) was sequenced for a study of blood T cell repertoires in COVID-19. The V gene's germline CDR1 is KGHSH and CDR2 LQKENI. The CDR3 consists of 14 residues. Trimming took off 1 base at V and 1 base at J, with 4 bases between the two ends. Authors' processing steps: Estimated nucleated cell counts came from reference gene primer amplification. Assay: immunoSEQ multiplex PCR; the TCRdb copy retains only in-frame clones and omits some. The V and J calls and clone size are taken from that table; D and trimming were inferred from the DNA. The table includes about 170,000 clones, around 90% detected once. About this clone: The same CDR3 arises from other DNA sequences in this sample as well.

What was sequenced was peripheral blood. This sequence was found in a man aged 50 or older who had recovered from COVID-19. The rearrangement uses TRBV18 and TRBJ2-2; D unresolved. The CDR3 is CASSPRQNTGELFF. Written as DNA, the CDR3 is TGTGCCAGCTCACCACGACAGAACACCGGGGAGCTGTTTTTT.